This TCR beta chain is drawn from a study of shared clonotypes between healthy human individuals. Assay execution proceeded at the deep level. Data came from immunoSEQ multiplex PCR; TCRdb stores just in-frame clones and leaves some out. The sample lists roughly 2,300,000 clones, less than 95% occurring once. Study-level points and caveats: Non-shared clonotypes showed lower generation probabilities than clonotypes common to all four donors. Around 5% was the fraction of naive CD4 clonotypes found shared across a few donors.

Concerning this clone itself: Its antigen is as yet unknown.

The sequencing sample was made of naive CD4+ T cells from PBMCs. Sample subset: CD45RA+ positively selected. The TCR sequence derives from a young man in good health. Some clones in this sample may be carry-over from other donors' samples.

The CDR3 here is CASSLMGRTGPDEQYF. In DNA, the CDR3 is TGTGCCAGTAGCCTCATGGGGAGGACAGGTCCCGACGAGCAGTACTTC. V usage is TRBV19 and J usage is TRBJ2-7, with D perhaps TRBD1 (7 bases). Germline-derived CDR1 and CDR2 are LNHDA and SQIVND (reference sequence). The V end lost 6 bases, the J end lost 5 bases, and 23 bases lay between the germline ends. The CDR3 sequence is 16 residues long. Drawing the rest from reference TRBV19 and TRBJ2-7, the complete variable domain is DGGITQSPKYLFRKEGQNVTLSCEQNLNHDAMYWYRQDPGQGLRLIYYSQIVNDFQKGDIAEGYSVSREKKESFPLTVTSAQKNPTAFYLCASSLMGRTGPDEQYFGPGTRLTVT.